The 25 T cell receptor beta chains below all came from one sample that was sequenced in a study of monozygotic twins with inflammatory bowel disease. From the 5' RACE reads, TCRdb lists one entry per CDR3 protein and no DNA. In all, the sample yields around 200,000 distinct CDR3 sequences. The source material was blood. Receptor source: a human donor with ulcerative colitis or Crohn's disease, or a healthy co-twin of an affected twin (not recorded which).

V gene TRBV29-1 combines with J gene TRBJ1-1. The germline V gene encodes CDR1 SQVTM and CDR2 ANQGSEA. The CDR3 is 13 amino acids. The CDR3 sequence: CSVGWGLGTEAFF.

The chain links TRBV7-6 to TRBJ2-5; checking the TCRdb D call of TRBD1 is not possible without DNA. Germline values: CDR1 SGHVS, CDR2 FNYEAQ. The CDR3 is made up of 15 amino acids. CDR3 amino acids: CASSLGGRLQETQYF.

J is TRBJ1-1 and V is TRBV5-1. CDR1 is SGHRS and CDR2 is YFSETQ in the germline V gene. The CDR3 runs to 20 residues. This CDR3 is CASSSPAPGAERVYRTEAFF.

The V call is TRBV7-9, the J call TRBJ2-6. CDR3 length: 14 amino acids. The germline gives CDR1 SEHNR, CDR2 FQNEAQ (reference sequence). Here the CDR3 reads CASSFPPGANVLTF.

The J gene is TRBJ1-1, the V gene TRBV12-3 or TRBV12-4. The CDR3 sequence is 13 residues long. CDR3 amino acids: CASSFRGRPEAFF.

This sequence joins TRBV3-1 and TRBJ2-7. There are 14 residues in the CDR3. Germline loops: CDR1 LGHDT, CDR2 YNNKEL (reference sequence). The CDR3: CASSQWWGSYEQYF.

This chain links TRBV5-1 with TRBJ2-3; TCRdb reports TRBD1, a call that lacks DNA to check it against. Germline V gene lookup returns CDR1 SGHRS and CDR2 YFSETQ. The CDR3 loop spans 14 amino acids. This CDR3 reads CASSFGQGGDTQYF.

The CDR3 region is CAIKGRDALNTEAFF. V and J are TRBV10-3 and TRBJ1-1; TCRdb's D call, TRBD1, is unchecked because there is no DNA. The CDR3 contains 15 residues. The V gene's germline CDR1 is ENHRY and CDR2 SYGVKD.

The CDR3 sequence is CASRSQGAPRTLHF. This chain links TRBV27 with TRBJ1-6; TCRdb's D call of TRBD1 is untestable without DNA. The germline CDR1 and CDR2 sequences are MNHEY and SMNVEV (reference sequence). This CDR3 contains 14 residues.

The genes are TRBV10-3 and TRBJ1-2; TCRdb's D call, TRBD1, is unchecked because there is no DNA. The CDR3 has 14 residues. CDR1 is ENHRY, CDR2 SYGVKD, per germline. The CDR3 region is CAITNGTGGEGYTF.

CDR3 protein: CASSPREAHEKLFF. This chain links TRBV2 with TRBJ1-4. CDR3 length equals 14 residues. Germline lookup yields CDR1 SNHLY and CDR2 FYNNEI.

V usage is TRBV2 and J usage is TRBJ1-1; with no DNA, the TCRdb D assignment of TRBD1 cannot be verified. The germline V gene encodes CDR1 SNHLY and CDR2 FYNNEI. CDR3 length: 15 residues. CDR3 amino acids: CASSELRDIFPEAFF.

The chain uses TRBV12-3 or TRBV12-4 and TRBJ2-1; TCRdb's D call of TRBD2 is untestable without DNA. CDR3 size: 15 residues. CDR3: CASSYRPALNNEQFF.

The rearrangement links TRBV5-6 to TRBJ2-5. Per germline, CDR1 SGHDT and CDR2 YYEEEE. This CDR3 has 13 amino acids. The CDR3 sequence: CASSLYNSETQYF.

The CDR3 sequence is CSARVTGGSYNEQFF. V and J are TRBV20-1 and TRBJ2-1. The germline V gene encodes CDR1 DFQATT and CDR2 SNEGSKA (reference sequence). This CDR3 spans 15 amino acids.

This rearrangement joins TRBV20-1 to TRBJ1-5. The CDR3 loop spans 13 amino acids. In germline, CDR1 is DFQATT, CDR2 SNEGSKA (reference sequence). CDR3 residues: CSVRQASNQPQHF.

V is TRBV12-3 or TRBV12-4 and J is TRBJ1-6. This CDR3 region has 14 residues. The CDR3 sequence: CASSLASWNSPLHF.

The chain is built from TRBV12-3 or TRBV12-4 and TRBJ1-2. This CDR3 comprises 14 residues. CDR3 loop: CASRGGRSSYGYTF.

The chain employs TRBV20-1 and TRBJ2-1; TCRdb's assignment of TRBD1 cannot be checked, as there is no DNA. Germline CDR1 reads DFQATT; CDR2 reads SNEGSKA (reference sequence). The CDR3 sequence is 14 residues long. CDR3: CSARGTGDYNEQFF.

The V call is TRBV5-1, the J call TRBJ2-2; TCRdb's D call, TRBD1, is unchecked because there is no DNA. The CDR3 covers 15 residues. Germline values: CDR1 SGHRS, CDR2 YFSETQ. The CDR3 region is CASSSSGTGVGELFF.

CDR3 in amino acids: CASSLGQGTTNEKLFF. The chain carries TRBV11-2 and TRBJ1-4; TCRdb's assignment of TRBD1 cannot be checked, as there is no DNA. This CDR3 is built from 16 residues. Germline loops: CDR1 SGHAT, CDR2 FQNNGV.

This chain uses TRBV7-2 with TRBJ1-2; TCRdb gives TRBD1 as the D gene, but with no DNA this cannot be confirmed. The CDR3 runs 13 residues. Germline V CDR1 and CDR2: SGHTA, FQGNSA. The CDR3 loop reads CASSQGQGGGYTF. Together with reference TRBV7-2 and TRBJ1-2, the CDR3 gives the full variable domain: GAGVSQSPSNKVTEKGKDVELRCDPISGHTALYWYRQSLGQGLEFLIYFQGNSAPDKSGLPSDRFSAERTGGSVSTLTIQRTQQEDSAVYLCASSQGQGGGYTFGSGTRLTVV.

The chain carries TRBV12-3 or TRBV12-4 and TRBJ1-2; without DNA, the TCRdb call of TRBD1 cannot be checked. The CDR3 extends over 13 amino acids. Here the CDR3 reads CASSFARGYGYTF.

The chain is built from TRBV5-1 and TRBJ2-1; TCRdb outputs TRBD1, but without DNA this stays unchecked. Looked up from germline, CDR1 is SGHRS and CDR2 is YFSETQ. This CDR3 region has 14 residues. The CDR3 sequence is CASSPGRTPNEQFF.

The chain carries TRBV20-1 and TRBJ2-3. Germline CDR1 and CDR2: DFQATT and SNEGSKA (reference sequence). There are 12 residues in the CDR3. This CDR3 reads CSARSLVDTQYF.